The source of this TCR beta chain is a study of blood T cell repertoires in COVID-19. Study as a whole: PBMCs, B-cell-depleted T cells, or T cells were the source of the cDNA or gDNA that made up the material.

Using immunoSEQ multiplex PCR, the repertoire was profiled, and TCRdb retains in-frame clones only, with some absent. The sample lists about 130,000 clones; over 70% were seen once. The germline V and J ends were trimmed by 0 bases and 3 bases, with 8 bases remaining between them. The CDR3 has 14 amino acids. Germline values: CDR1 LGHDT, CDR2 YNNKEL (reference sequence). Sequencing used peripheral blood. The sequence derives from a woman aged 45-60 years with acute or convalescent COVID-19. The chain uses TRBV3-1 (or the pseudogene TRBV3-2) and TRBJ1-2; D remains unclear. DNA of the CDR3: TGTGCCAGCAGCCAAGAGGCAGGTGACTATGGCTACACCTTC. Its protein is CASSQEAGDYGYTF.